This is a list of T cell receptor beta chains from one sample in a study of cytomegalovirus exposure and HLA in healthy donors. Sequencing was performed with immunoSEQ multiplex PCR; in TCRdb, only in-frame clones are kept and a portion is missing. The table records under 150,000 clones, around a tenth of them present only once. Sequenced input: PBMCs. These receptors were collected from a man aged 30 to 45 in good health and CMV-seronegative. CDR3s include the opening cysteine and the closing phenylalanine or tryptophan. The D gene is left open where the match is weak. Not all rows give a size; the values are once, few, many and, for expanded clones, a class.

CDR3 length	V gene	J gene	D gene	clone size	CDR3 protein	CDR3 DNA
16	TRBV6-1	TRBJ2-5	TRBD2	NA	CASSEGASGGAETQYF	TGTGCCAGCAGTGAAGGGGCTAGCGGGGGGGCGGAGACCCAGTACTTC
14	TRBV10-3	TRBJ2-3	TRBD2	few	CATLAGAPTDTQYF	TGTGCCACCCTAGCGGGAGCGCCTACAGATACGCAGTATTTT
15	TRBV10-3	TRBJ2-7	NA	few	CAISEVGGPLYEQYF	TGTGCCATCAGTGAGGTCGGTGGGCCTCTATACGAGCAGTACTTC
13	TRBV6-5	TRBJ1-1	NA	NA	CASSYPGNTEAFF	TGTGCCAGCAGTTACCCAGGGAACACTGAAGCTTTCTTT
14	TRBV5-1	TRBJ2-7	NA	few	CASSLADGEYEQYF	TGCGCCAGCAGCTTGGCCGACGGGGAATACGAGCAGTACTTC
13	TRBV6-1	TRBJ1-1	TRBD1	NA	CASKQGANTEAFF	TGTGCCAGCAAGCAGGGGGCGAACACTGAAGCTTTCTTT
20	TRBV28	TRBJ1-4	TRBD1	NA	CASRTDHSGQGAVEGEKLFF	TGTGCCAGCAGAACTGACCACTCAGGACAGGGGGCAGTAGAGGGTGAAAAACTGTTTTTT
16	TRBV5-4	TRBJ2-3	TRBD2	few	CASNWAGGSTGDTQYF	TGTGCCAGCAATTGGGCGGGGGGCTCTACGGGGGATACGCAGTATTTT
14	TRBV6-1	TRBJ1-6	NA	few	CASSGGQPPPPLHF	TGTGCCAGCAGTGGTGGACAGCCTCCCCCACCCCTCCACTTT
17	TRBV11-3	TRBJ2-5	TRBD1	few	CASSPGDRVHSQETQYF	TGTGCCAGCAGCCCCGGAGACAGGGTTCATTCCCAAGAGACCCAGTACTTC
15	TRBV27	TRBJ2-7	TRBD1	few	CASSLYGTGYYEQYF	TGTGCCAGCAGTTTATACGGGACAGGGTACTACGAGCAGTACTTC
13	TRBV10-2	TRBJ1-1	NA	NA	CASLGQTDTEAFF	TGCGCCAGCTTAGGACAGACGGACACTGAAGCTTTCTTT
13	TRBV4-1	TRBJ2-7	NA	NA	CASSQGASGEQYF	TGCGCCAGCAGCCAAGGGGCTTCGGGGGAGCAGTACTTC
15	TRBV5-1	TRBJ1-1	NA	few	CASRTGRAGSTEAFF	TGCGCCAGCAGGACCGGGAGGGCGGGTTCCACTGAAGCTTTCTTT
18	TRBV5-1	TRBJ2-1	TRBD2	few	CASSGGLAGGTSYNEQFF	TGCGCCAGCAGCGGCGGACTAGCGGGGGGAACCTCCTACAATGAGCAGTTCTTC
14	TRBV6-5	TRBJ1-5	TRBD1	few	CASRPTGVNQPQHF	TGTGCCAGCAGACCCACAGGGGTCAATCAGCCCCAGCATTTT